The text below deals with one TCR beta chain. Its specificity is not known. Together with a sample-barcoded 5' primer, a J-beta primer mix was included in a second PCR lasting about 7 to 12 cycles. Each cDNA molecule carried a tag from a template-switch adaptor that contained 12 random nucleotides. One entry per CDR3 protein results from TCRdb running MiXCR on the 5' RACE reads. The table records about 670,000 distinct CDR3 sequences, about 51% of them present only once. These data come from a study of blood T cells in healthy people across ages. Regarding the study as a whole: Bulk PBMC profiling left naive and antigen-experienced comparisons inconclusive. The unknown donor CMV status may have confounded expanded clonotype changes.

The ends were cut back, 3 bases at V and 11 bases at J, with 18 bases in the middle. The CDR3 runs 14 residues. The sample consisted of blood. V and J are TRBV12-3 or TRBV12-4 and TRBJ2-3, with D perhaps TRBD2 (7 bases). The receptor was derived from a woman aged 80 or over in good health. The CDR3 DNA is TGTGCCAGCAGTTTTGGGGGGGGCGGAGATGTGCAGTATTTT. This encodes CASSFGGGGDVQYF.